The sequence of this T cell receptor (beta chain) was determined in a study of T cell responses to AZD1222 COVID-19 vaccine. Findings and limits, study-wide: At study baseline, merely over 5 AZD1222 recipients were seropositive.

The table came from immunoSEQ multiplex PCR; TCRdb's copy has only in-frame clones and leaves some out. The data show some 180,000 clones, around 90% seen once. In regard to this clone: Its antigen remains unidentified.

Trimming pared 7 bases from V and 3 bases from J, leaving 16 bases between. Germline V gene lookup returns CDR1 MNHNY and CDR2 SVGAGI (reference sequence). The CDR3 sequence is 16 residues long. The TCR originated in an adult who received the AZD1222 COVID-19 vaccine. This rearrangement joins TRBV6-6 to TRBJ1-6, with D possibly matching TRBD1 (5 bases). Sequenced here: peripheral blood, sampled 28 days after the second AZD1222 dose. The CDR3: CASTADLGDYNSPLHF. CDR3 in DNA: TGTGCCAGCACAGCGGATCTGGGGGACTATAATTCACCCCTCCACTTT.